Following are 28 T cell receptor beta chains from one sample sequenced in a study of T-cell reconstitution after alpha-beta-depleted transplantation in children. For TCRbeta, the library was prepared with unique molecular identifiers. TCRdb recomputed calls from the PCR reads with MiXCR, one row per CDR3 protein. This sample carries hundreds of thousands of distinct CDR3 sequences, under 9.5% of them seen once, and the ten largest clones take 6% to 7%. Material: PBMCs, mostly from graft donor cells, obtained 180 days after TCRalphabeta/CD19-depleted stem cell transplant. The source of these receptors is a male patient between 10 and 17 years old who had a stem cell transplant for acute lymphoblastic leukemia, so the T cells may come from the graft donor.

There are many counts of this clonotype. The rearrangement links TRBV6-2 or TRBV6-3 to TRBJ1-1; the D is unclear. The V gene's germline CDR1 is MNHEY and CDR2 SVGEGT. The CDR3 is made up of 16 amino acids. Trimming removed 6 bases from V and 0 bases from J, with 17 bases in between. The CDR3 here is CASSSWQTGMNTEAFF. CDR3 DNA: TGTGCCAGCAGCAGTTGGCAAACCGGGATGAACACTGAAGCTTTCTTT.

This clonotype was detected many times. CDR3 residues: CASSPTNRVGKETQYF. As DNA, the CDR3 is TGTGCCAGCAGCCCAACTAACAGGGTTGGGAAAGAGACCCAGTACTTC. The V gene is TRBV11-2, the J gene TRBJ2-5, with D tentatively TRBD1 (6 bases). V shed 5 bases and J shed 3 bases, with 19 bases lying between them. CDR1 SGHAT and CDR2 FQNNGV come from the germline V gene. The CDR3 is 16 amino acids.

This clonotype showed up just a few times. V and J are TRBV27 and TRBJ1-1; a possible D gene is TRBD1 (6 bases). V was pared by 2 bases and J by 0 bases, with 10 bases between. Germline loops: CDR1 MNHEY, CDR2 SMNVEV (reference sequence). CDR3 length: 15 amino acids. CDR3 coding DNA: TGTGCCAGCAGTTTAGGGGGCGCTATGAACACTGAAGCTTTCTTT. This translates into CASSLGGAMNTEAFF.

The V gene is TRBV11-3, the J gene TRBJ2-1; a possible D gene is TRBD2 (5 bases). CDR1 is SGHNT and CDR2 is YENEEA in the germline V gene. The CDR3 spans 16 residues. V was pared by 2 bases and J by 4 bases, with 15 bases between. The CDR3 sequence: CASSLPGGLFYNEQFF. CDR3 sequence (DNA): TGTGCCAGCAGCTTACCAGGTGGACTTTTTTACAATGAGCAGTTCTTC. Full variable domain (rest looked up from reference TRBV11-3 and TRBJ2-1): EAGVVQSPRYKIIEKKQPVAFWCNPISGHNTLYWYLQNLGQGPELLIRYENEEAVDDSQLPKDRFSAERLKGVDSTLKIQPAELGDSAVYLCASSLPGGLFYNEQFFGPGTRLTVL.

In this sample, this clonotype turned up many times. V gene TRBV27 combines with J gene TRBJ2-7; 7 nucleotides agree with TRBD1. The CDR3 is 15 amino acids. Trimming cost V 3 bases and J 7 bases; bases outside gene matches: 12. Germline CDR1 MNHEY, CDR2 SMNVEV (reference sequence). CDR3 bases: TGTGCCAGCAGTTTCACCGGGACAGTCCCCAAGGAGCAGTACTTC. It translates to CASSFTGTVPKEQYF.

V usage is TRBV20-1 and J usage is TRBJ2-7, with D hard to call. The CDR3 is 13 residues long. The V gene lost 1 base and the J gene lost 0 bases, with 7 bases spanning the gap. Germline V gene sequence: CDR1 DFQATT, CDR2 SNEGSKA (reference sequence). The CDR3 protein is CSARARSSYEQYF. CDR3 bases: TGCAGTGCTAGAGCCAGGAGCTCCTACGAGCAGTACTTC.

This clonotype was seen at least ten times. The rearrangement links TRBV5-6 to TRBJ2-4; perhaps TRBD1 as D (5 bases). CDR3 length: 16 residues. The germline V gene encodes CDR1 SGHDT and CDR2 YYEEEE. Trimming pared 4 bases from V and 0 bases from J, leaving 14 bases between. The CDR3 region has the DNA TGTGCCAGCAGCACGGTCAGGGAACAAGCCAAAAACATTCAGTACTTC. It specifies CASSTVREQAKNIQYF.

This clonotype was detected many times. The CDR3 loop is CASSLDSFYGYTF. The CDR3 nucleotides are TGTGCCAGCAGCTTGGACAGCTTCTATGGCTACACCTTC. The chain employs TRBV5-5 and TRBJ1-2; D not resolved. This CDR3 spans 13 amino acids. The germline gives CDR1 SGHKS, CDR2 YYEKEE (reference sequence). The germline V and J ends were trimmed by 0 bases and 4 bases, with 7 bases remaining between them. Using reference TRBV5-5 and TRBJ1-2 for the parts outside the CDR3, the full variable domain is DAGVTQSPTHLIKTRGQQVTLRCSPISGHKSVSWYQQVLGQGPQFIFQYYEKEERGRGNFPDRFSARQFPNYSSELNVNALLLGDSALYLCASSLDSFYGYTFGSGTRLTVV.

This clonotype has ten or more counts. V is TRBV10-3 and J is TRBJ2-1; D is possibly TRBD1 or TRBD2 (5 bases each). The germline V gene has CDR1 ENHRY and CDR2 SYGVKD. V dropped 10 bases and J dropped 9 bases, with 28 bases sitting between them. The CDR3 consists of 16 residues. In DNA, the CDR3 is TGTGCCACCAGCCGGGACGGCCGTATCTTCGTATCTGAGCAGTTCTTC. Amino acid sequence: CATSRDGRIFVSEQFF.

In this sample, this clonotype turned up many times. The V gene is TRBV5-1, the J gene TRBJ2-5; 7 bases line up with TRBD1. Trimming at V came to 4 bases and at J to 5 bases, leaving 5 bases not matched to a gene. The CDR3 consists of 13 residues. The germline V gene encodes CDR1 SGHRS and CDR2 YFSETQ. CDR3 bases: TGCGCCAGCAGCCGGGACAGAAGCGAGACCCAGTACTTC. Its translation: CASSRDRSETQYF.

This clonotype was counted ten times or more. The chain carries TRBV27 and TRBJ2-1; D is ambiguous. Germline CDR1 reads MNHEY; CDR2 reads SMNVEV (reference sequence). The CDR3 sequence is 11 residues long. The germline V and J ends were trimmed by 6 bases and 8 bases, with 8 bases remaining between them. CDR3 sequence (DNA): TGTGCCAGCAGCACAACTCATGAGCAGTTCTTC. Translating it yields CASSTTHEQFF.

The CDR3: CASSPRWQSDTQYF. The CDR3 DNA reads as TGTGCCAGCTCACCACGGTGGCAGTCAGATACGCAGTATTTT. The chain couples TRBV18 to TRBJ2-3; D remains unclear. The CDR3 covers 14 residues. CDR1 and CDR2 from the germline V gene are KGHSH and LQKENI. V was trimmed by 1 base and J by 4 bases, leaving 9 bases between them.

V gene TRBV18 combines with J gene TRBJ2-1; TRBD1 matches at 9 bases. CDR3 length: 15 amino acids. Germline CDR1 reads KGHSH; CDR2 reads LQKENI. With 4 bases clipped from V and 6 bases from J, the junction kept 7 bases outside the gene matches. CDR3 region: CASSLSGQGFNEQFF. CDR3 bases: TGTGCCAGCTCACTATCGGGACAGGGTTTCAATGAGCAGTTCTTC.

This clonotype was counted at least ten times. The chain uses TRBV4-2 and TRBJ2-7; 8 nucleotides match TRBD2. J was trimmed by 3 bases and V by 4 bases; bases with no gene match: 14. This CDR3 contains 17 residues. The germline V gene encodes CDR1 LGHNA and CDR2 YNFKEQ. DNA for the CDR3: TGTGCCAGCAGCCCCAACCCCTTAGCGGGACCCCTCTACGAGCAGTACTTC. Translated, it gives CASSPNPLAGPLYEQYF.

This clonotype was seen at least ten times. V gene TRBV6-5 combines with J gene TRBJ2-5; D remains unclear. CDR3 size: 18 residues. V lost 1 base, J lost 1 base, and 19 bases lay in between. Germline V gives CDR1 MNHEY, CDR2 SVGAGI. The CDR3 bases are TGTGCCAGCAGTTACTTGCCCCCTTCTAGGGTGGCCCAAGAGACCCAGTACTTC. As protein: CASSYLPPSRVAQETQYF.

In this sample, this clonotype turned up many times. The gene calls are TRBV12-3 or TRBV12-4 and TRBJ1-2; no clear D. The V end lost 5 bases, the J end lost 4 bases, and 11 bases lay between the germline ends. This CDR3 has 13 residues. DNA for the CDR3: TGTGCCAGCAGTCCCCGAAGCCCCTATGGCTACACCTTC. It is translated as CASSPRSPYGYTF.

This clonotype was counted many times. This rearrangement joins TRBV25-1 to TRBJ1-4; no reliable D call. This CDR3 region has 15 residues. Deletions cut 5 bases from V and 8 bases from J, with 18 bases between. Germline V CDR1 and CDR2: MGHDK, SYGVNS. In nucleotides, the CDR3 is TGTGCCAGCAGTCGCCGTCTCGGGAATCTCGAAAAACTGTTTTTT. Protein product: CASSRRLGNLEKLFF. Variable domain in full (rest from reference TRBV25-1 and TRBJ1-4): EADIYQTPRYLVIGTGKKITLECSQTMGHDKMYWYQQDPGMELHLIHYSYGVNSTEKGDLSSESTVSRIRTEHFPLTLESARPSHTSQYLCASSRRLGNLEKLFFGSGTQLSVL.

This clonotype was seen ten or more times. The chain couples TRBV12-3 or TRBV12-4 to TRBJ2-2, with D perhaps TRBD1 (7 bases). V was cut by 5 bases and J by 7 bases, with 23 bases left in between. The CDR3 totals 17 residues. CDR3 bases: TGTGCCAGCAGTGGGGGGAAGGGGGCGGATATGAACGGGGAGCTGTTTTTT. Protein: CASSGGKGADMNGELFF.

This clonotype came up many times. This chain joins TRBV2 and TRBJ2-7, with a weak D call TRBD1 (5 bases). CDR3 size: 13 residues. Per the germline V gene, CDR1 is SNHLY and CDR2 is FYNNEI. With 6 bases removed from V and 2 bases from J, the gap between germline ends came to 11 bases. The CDR3 nucleotides are TGTGCCAGCAGGCGGCAGGGAACCTACGAGCAGTACTTC. Protein: CASRRQGTYEQYF.

This clonotype came up many times. The chain has TRBV7-9 and TRBJ2-1; 13 bases are shared with TRBD2. V lost 5 bases, J lost 8 bases, and 6 bases stayed unmatched. Germline V gene sequence: CDR1 SEHNR, CDR2 FQNEAQ (reference sequence). The CDR3 extends over 15 amino acids. The CDR3 reads CASSLGTSGVDEQFF. DNA of the CDR3: TGTGCCAGCAGCCTTGGGACTAGCGGGGTGGATGAGCAGTTCTTC. The full variable domain, rest sourced from reference TRBV7-9 and TRBJ2-1, is DTGVSQNPRHKITKRGQNVTFRCDPISEHNRLYWYRQTLGQGPEFLTYFQNEAQLEKSRLLSDRFSAERPKGSFSTLEIQRTEQGDSAMYLCASSLGTSGVDEQFFGPGTRLTVL.

Many counts were recorded for this clonotype. The rearrangement joins TRBV6-1 to TRBJ2-7, with 8 nucleotides matching TRBD1. This CDR3 is 15 amino acids long. Germline V gene data show CDR1 as MNHNS and CDR2 as SASEGT. The trim removed 3 bases at V and 4 bases at J, leaving 8 bases unmatched. DNA of the CDR3: TGTGCCAGCAGTGAGCTTACAGGGGGTTGGTACGAGCAGTACTTC. This gives the protein CASSELTGGWYEQYF.

Many counts were recorded for this clonotype. V and J are TRBV6-5 and TRBJ2-1; maybe TRBD1 (6 bases). The CDR3 is made up of 15 amino acids. The germline V gene encodes CDR1 MNHEY and CDR2 SVGAGI. Trimming stripped 0 bases from V and 1 base from J, with 7 bases between. CDR3 nucleotides: TGTGCCAGCAGTTACTCGACAGGTTCCTACAATGAGCAGTTCTTC. Its translation: CASSYSTGSYNEQFF.

This clonotype has ten or more counts. The chain links TRBV4-3 to TRBJ2-2, with no clear D. V was pared by 0 bases and J by 6 bases, with 14 bases between. The CDR3 has 16 residues. The germline CDR1 and CDR2 sequences are LGHNA and YSLEER. The CDR3 DNA reads TGCGCCAGCAGCCAAGACCGGCCTGGCGGACCCGGGGAGCTGTTTTTT. This translates into CASSQDRPGGPGELFF.

This clonotype occurred many times. The rearrangement joins TRBV7-2 to TRBJ2-2; 8 positions match TRBD2. The CDR3 runs to 14 residues. The germline V gene has CDR1 SGHTA and CDR2 FQGNSA. J was trimmed by 8 bases and V by 4 bases; bases with no gene match: 6. For the CDR3, the DNA is TGTGCCAGCAGCTCACTAGCGGCAGGGGGGGAGCTGTTTTTT. This codes for CASSSLAAGGELFF.

Ten or more counts support this clonotype. The chain uses TRBV5-5 and TRBJ2-1; D gene ambiguous. Deletions cut 4 bases from V and 4 bases from J, with 15 bases between. CDR3 length: 15 amino acids. Germline V gene sequence: CDR1 SGHKS, CDR2 YYEKEE (reference sequence). The CDR3 sequence is CASSPGAPAYNEQFF. CDR3 bases: TGTGCCAGCAGCCCTGGAGCGCCCGCTTACAATGAGCAGTTCTTC.

This clonotype showed up many times. This chain uses TRBV11-2 with TRBJ1-1, with D unclear. There are 13 residues in the CDR3. The germline V gene encodes CDR1 SGHAT and CDR2 FQNNGV. V was cut by 1 base and J by 1 base, with 4 bases left in between. The CDR3 region is CASSLVQNTEAFF. The CDR3 DNA reads as TGTGCCAGCAGCTTAGTCCAGAACACTGAAGCTTTCTTT.

This clonotype was picked up many times. The V call is TRBV7-3, the J call TRBJ2-3; perhaps D is TRBD1 or TRBD2 (5 bases each). Germline V CDR1 and CDR2: SGHTA, FQGTGA. V was cut by 1 base and J by 5 bases, with 13 bases left in between. The CDR3 has 15 amino acids. The CDR3 sequence: CASSLNGALGDTQYF. The CDR3 DNA is TGTGCCAGCAGCTTAAACGGGGCGCTCGGAGATACGCAGTATTTT. Full variable domain (outside the CDR3, taken from reference TRBV7-3 and TRBJ2-3): GAGVSQTPSNKVTEKGKYVELRCDPISGHTALYWYRQSLGQGPEFLIYFQGTGAADDSGLPNDRFFAVRPEGSVSTLKIQRTERGDSAVYLCASSLNGALGDTQYFGPGTRLTVL.

Of note for this clonotype: At one boundary the junction diverges from the germline segment, which might be a read error. The chain couples TRBV20-1 to TRBJ2-5; a possible D gene is TRBD2 (7 bases). This CDR3 has 15 residues. CDR1 DFQATT and CDR2 SNEGSKA come from the germline V gene (reference sequence). CDR3 DNA: TGCTGTGCTAGGGGGAGCGGGGCTGACCAAGAGACCCAGTACTTC. Translating gives CCARGSGADQETQYF.